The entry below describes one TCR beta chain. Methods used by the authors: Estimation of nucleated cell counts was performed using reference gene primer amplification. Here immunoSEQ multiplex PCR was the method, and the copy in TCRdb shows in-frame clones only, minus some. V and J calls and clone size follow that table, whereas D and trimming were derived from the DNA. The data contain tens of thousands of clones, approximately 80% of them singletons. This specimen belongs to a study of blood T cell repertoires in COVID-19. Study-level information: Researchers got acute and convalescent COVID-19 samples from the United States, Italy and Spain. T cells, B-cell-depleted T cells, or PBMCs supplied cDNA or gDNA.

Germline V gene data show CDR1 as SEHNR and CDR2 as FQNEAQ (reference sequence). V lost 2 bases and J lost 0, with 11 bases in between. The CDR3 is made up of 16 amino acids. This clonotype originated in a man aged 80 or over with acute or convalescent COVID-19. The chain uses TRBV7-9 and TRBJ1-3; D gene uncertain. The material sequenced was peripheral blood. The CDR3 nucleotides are TGTGCCAGCAGCTTATTATCCGGGAGCTCTGGAAACACCATATATTTT. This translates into CASSLLSGSSGNTIYF.